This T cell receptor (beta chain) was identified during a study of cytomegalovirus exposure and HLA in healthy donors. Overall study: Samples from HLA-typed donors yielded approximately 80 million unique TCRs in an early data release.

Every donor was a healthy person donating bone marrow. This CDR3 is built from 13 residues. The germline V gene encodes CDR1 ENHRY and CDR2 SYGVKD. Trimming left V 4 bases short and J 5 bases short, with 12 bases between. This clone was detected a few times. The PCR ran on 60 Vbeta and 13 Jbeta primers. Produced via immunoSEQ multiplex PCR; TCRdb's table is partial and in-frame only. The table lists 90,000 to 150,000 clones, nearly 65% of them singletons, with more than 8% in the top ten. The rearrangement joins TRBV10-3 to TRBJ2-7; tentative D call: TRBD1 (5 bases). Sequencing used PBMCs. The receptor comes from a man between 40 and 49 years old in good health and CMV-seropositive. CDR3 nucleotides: TGTGCCATCAGTGTCCGGCAGGGTGACGAGCAGTACTTC. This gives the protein CAISVRQGDEQYF.